The 2 T cell receptor beta chains listed next were all sequenced from one sample in a study of blood T cell repertoires in COVID-19. Generated by immunoSEQ multiplex PCR, the TCRdb table keeps only in-frame clones and is missing some. Among some 140,000 clones, more than 80% were seen once, and the ten largest hold 4.3%. The sample taken for sequencing was peripheral blood. These receptors were collected from a human donor in a cohort sampled during active COVID-19.

The chain carries TRBV7-2 and TRBJ2-7; 8 bases line up with TRBD2. CDR1 is SGHTA and CDR2 is FQGNSA in the germline V gene. This CDR3 is 13 amino acids long. The V gene end was trimmed by 5 bases and the J gene end by 4 bases; junction bases not matched to a gene: 4. This chain's CDR3 is CASSPGGIYEQYF. The DNA for the CDR3 is TGTGCCAGCAGCCCGGGGGGGATTTACGAGCAGTACTTC.

The chain carries TRBV19 and TRBJ1-5, with D perhaps TRBD1 (5 bases). CDR3 length equals 12 residues. The V and J ends lost 9 bases and 7 bases respectively, with 13 bases between them. The germline gives CDR1 LNHDA, CDR2 SQIVND (reference sequence). CDR3: CASASGPQPQHF. The DNA for the CDR3 is TGTGCCAGCGCGTCAGGGCCCCAGCCCCAGCATTTT.